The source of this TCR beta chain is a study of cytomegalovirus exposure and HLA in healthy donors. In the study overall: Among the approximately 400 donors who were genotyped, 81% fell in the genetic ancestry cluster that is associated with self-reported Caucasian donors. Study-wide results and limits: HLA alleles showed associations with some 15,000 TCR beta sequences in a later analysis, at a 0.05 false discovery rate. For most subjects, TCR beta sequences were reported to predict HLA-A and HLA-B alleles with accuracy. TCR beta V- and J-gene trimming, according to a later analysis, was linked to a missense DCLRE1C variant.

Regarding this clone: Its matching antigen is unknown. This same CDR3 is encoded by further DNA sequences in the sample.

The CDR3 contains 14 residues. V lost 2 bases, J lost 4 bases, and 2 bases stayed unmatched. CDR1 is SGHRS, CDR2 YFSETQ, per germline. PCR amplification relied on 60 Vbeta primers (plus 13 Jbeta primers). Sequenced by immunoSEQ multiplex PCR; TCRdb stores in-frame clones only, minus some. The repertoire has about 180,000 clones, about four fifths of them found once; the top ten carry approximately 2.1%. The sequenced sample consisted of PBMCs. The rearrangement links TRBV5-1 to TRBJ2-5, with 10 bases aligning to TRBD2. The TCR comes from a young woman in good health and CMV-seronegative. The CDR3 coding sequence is TGCGCCAGCAGCTTAGCGGGGGGGCGAGAGACCCAGTACTTC. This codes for CASSLAGGRETQYF.